These 17 T cell receptor beta chains came from one sample sequenced in a study of blood T cell repertoires in COVID-19. Repertoires were generated with immunoSEQ multiplex PCR, while TCRdb's copy carries only in-frame clones and drops some. This sample has roughly 65,000 clones; roughly 80% occur once, and the top ten carry approximately 17%. Source material: peripheral blood. All receptors derive from a man in his 60s with acute or convalescent COVID-19.

This sequence joins TRBV5-4 and TRBJ2-3, with D possibly TRBD1 on 5 matching bases. Germline CDR1 reads SGHNT; CDR2 reads YYREEE (reference sequence). The ends were cut back, 0 bases at V and 5 bases at J, with 10 bases in the middle. The CDR3 contains 14 residues. CDR3 loop: CASSLGQLGDTQYF. As DNA, the CDR3 is TGTGCCAGCAGCTTGGGACAGTTAGGAGATACGCAGTATTTT.

This chain joins TRBV5-1 and TRBJ2-3, with 10 bases aligning to TRBD2. Germline values: CDR1 SGHRS, CDR2 YFSETQ. V shed 0 bases and J 7 bases; nucleotides not matched to a gene: 8. The CDR3 extends over 16 amino acids. This chain's CDR3 is CASSLGTSGPGYTQYF. For the CDR3, the DNA is TGCGCCAGCAGCTTGGGGACTAGCGGACCGGGCTATACGCAGTATTTT.

The V gene is TRBV5-5, the J gene TRBJ2-1; tentatively, D is TRBD2 (5 bases). This CDR3 contains 16 residues. Trimming took 2 bases from V and 2 from J, leaving 14 bases between them. CDR1 SGHKS and CDR2 YYEKEE come from the germline V gene (reference sequence). The CDR3 bases are TGTGCCAGCAGCTTCGAGTCCCCGGGGACCTACAATGAGCAGTTCTTC. This sequence encodes CASSFESPGTYNEQFF.

The gene calls are TRBV14 and TRBJ1-1; weak D call: TRBD1 (6 bases). CDR3 length equals 17 residues. Germline lookup yields CDR1 SGHDN and CDR2 FVKESK. Trimming pared 0 bases from V and 2 bases from J, leaving 16 bases between. CDR3 bases: TGTGCCAGCAGCCAAGATAAGGGGGGGACAAGTAACACTGAAGCTTTCTTT. Translating gives CASSQDKGGTSNTEAFF.

CDR3 in DNA: TGTGCCAGCAGCGCCCAGGGAGGGAATGGGGAAAAACTGTTTTTT. This gives the protein CASSAQGGNGEKLFF. The chain is built from TRBV9 and TRBJ1-4; possibly TRBD1 for D (5 bases). This CDR3 comprises 15 residues. Germline V gene lookup returns CDR1 SGDLS and CDR2 YYNGEE. With 3 bases removed from V and 8 bases from J, the gap between germline ends came to 17 bases.

This chain connects TRBV19 to TRBJ1-3; TRBD1 matches at 10 bases. From germline, CDR1 is LNHDA and CDR2 SQIVND (reference sequence). Trimming took 7 bases from V and 6 from J; bases not matched to a gene: 15. The CDR3 is 17 residues long. CDR3 in DNA: TGTGCCAGTATCTCTGCGACAGGGGGCGCTCCAAAAAACACCATATATTTT. Residues: CASISATGGAPKNTIYF.

At least ten counts were recorded for this clone. The chain carries TRBV18 and TRBJ1-1, with TRBD1 as a possible D gene (5 bases). V was cut by 1 base and J by 7 bases, with 13 bases left in between. Germline-derived CDR1 and CDR2 are KGHSH and LQKENI. The CDR3 contains 14 residues. The CDR3: CASSPQTGRVEAFF. DNA for the CDR3: TGTGCCAGCTCACCACAGACGGGCAGGGTTGAAGCTTTCTTT.

V and J are TRBV18 and TRBJ2-4; D may be TRBD1 (5 bases). This CDR3 contains 15 residues. The germline gives CDR1 KGHSH, CDR2 LQKENI. V lost 3 bases to trimming and J lost 8 bases, with 17 bases between them. CDR3: CASSPGLVGVDIQYF. The CDR3 nucleotides read TGTGCCAGCTCACCGGGGCTCGTGGGTGTTGACATTCAGTACTTC.

This clone turned up a few times. This rearrangement joins TRBV19 to TRBJ2-5; weak D call: TRBD1 (5 bases). The germline V gene encodes CDR1 LNHDA and CDR2 SQIVND (reference sequence). This CDR3 spans 12 amino acids. Trimming pared 6 bases from V and 4 bases from J, leaving 9 bases between. The CDR3 protein is CASRQVGETQYF. Here the CDR3 DNA reads TGTGCCAGTAGACAGGTCGGAGAGACCCAGTACTTC.

V usage is TRBV18 and J usage is TRBJ1-1; D unresolved. V dropped 1 base and J dropped 1 base, with 10 bases sitting between them. Germline lookup yields CDR1 KGHSH and CDR2 LQKENI. The CDR3 is made up of 15 amino acids. The CDR3 spells CASSPLADQNTEAFF. For the CDR3, the DNA is TGTGCCAGCTCACCACTTGCAGATCAGAACACTGAAGCTTTCTTT.

V usage is TRBV6-5 and J usage is TRBJ1-2, with D perhaps TRBD1 (5 bases). Germline CDR1 reads MNHEY; CDR2 reads SVGAGI. This CDR3 is built from 13 residues. The germline V and J ends were trimmed by 7 bases and 7 bases, with 16 bases remaining between them. The CDR3 sequence: CASIFVRDSGYTF. CDR3 bases: TGTGCCAGCATATTCGTGAGGGACTCTGGCTACACCTTC.

The rearrangement uses TRBV19 and TRBJ2-7, with D possibly TRBD1 on 6 matching bases. Trimming took off 5 bases at V and 2 bases at J, with 13 bases between the two ends. Per germline, CDR1 LNHDA and CDR2 SQIVND (reference sequence). The CDR3 consists of 14 residues. The CDR3 spells CASSGGQPAYEQYF. The CDR3 DNA is TGTGCCAGTAGTGGAGGACAGCCAGCCTACGAGCAGTACTTC.

The rearrangement joins TRBV18 to TRBJ1-1; TRBD1 might be the D (6 bases). The V end was cut by 0 bases, the J end by 9 bases, with 14 bases between. CDR1 is KGHSH, CDR2 LQKENI, per germline. This CDR3 spans 14 amino acids. The CDR3 coding sequence is TGTGCCAGCTCACCACCGGACAGCCGGAATCAAGCTTTCTTT. It yields the protein CASSPPDSRNQAFF.

This chain connects TRBV5-8 to TRBJ1-2, with unresolved D. V was trimmed by 3 bases and J by 4 bases, leaving 7 bases between them. This CDR3 contains 12 residues. Per germline, CDR1 SGHTS and CDR2 YDEGEE. CDR3 sequence (DNA): TGTGCCAGCAGCTCCTTCTTCTATGGCTACACCTTC. Amino acid sequence: CASSSFFYGYTF.

This clone appeared a single time. The chain links TRBV9 to TRBJ2-1, with D possibly matching TRBD1 (6 bases). Germline values: CDR1 SGDLS, CDR2 YYNGEE. The CDR3 is 15 amino acids. The germline V and J ends were trimmed by 4 bases and 4 bases, with 15 bases remaining between them. The CDR3 is CASSPRDTGYNEQFF. CDR3 nucleotides: TGTGCCAGCAGCCCCCGGGACACGGGATACAATGAGCAGTTCTTC.

This sequence joins TRBV18 and TRBJ2-1; possibly TRBD2 for D (5 bases). Germline values: CDR1 KGHSH, CDR2 LQKENI. The CDR3 extends over 13 amino acids. V was clipped by 2 bases and J by 3 bases, with 5 bases between them. Written as DNA, the CDR3 is TGTGCCAGCTCACCAGGAGGCTACAATGAGCAGTTCTTC. Its translation: CASSPGGYNEQFF. The whole variable domain, remainder taken from reference TRBV18 and TRBJ2-1, is NAGVMQNPRHLVRRRGQEARLRCSPMKGHSHVYWYRQLPEEGLKFMVYLQKENIIDESGMPKERFSAEFPKEGPSILRIQQVVRGDSAAYFCASSPGGYNEQFFGPGTRLTVL.

This sequence joins TRBV6-5 and TRBJ2-5; D gene unclear. The V gene lost 2 bases and the J gene lost 5 bases, with 12 bases spanning the gap. The CDR3 is 14 amino acids. CDR1 MNHEY and CDR2 SVGAGI come from the germline V gene. This CDR3 is CASSYDWIGETQYF. CDR3 DNA sequence: TGTGCCAGCAGTTACGACTGGATTGGGGAGACCCAGTACTTC.